The clone carrying this T cell receptor (beta chain) has ten or more counts. This specimen belongs to a study of regulatory T cells in long-lasting Graves disease. Study overall: Under 3 months of antithyroid drugs had been taken by newly diagnosed Graves' patients.

Deletions cut 8 bases from V and 5 bases from J, with 12 bases between. CDR3 size: 12 residues. Germline values: CDR1 SGHTA, CDR2 FQGNSA. Arm-PCR of CDR3 regions and iRepertoire HTBI primers were used to build TCR beta libraries. TCRdb analysed the multiplex PCR reads with MiXCR anew, one entry per CDR3 protein. The data contain hundreds of thousands of distinct CDR3 sequences, over 15% of them seen just once; the ten biggest clones take up 25% to 30%. As for time point: newly diagnosed GD, antithyroid drugs for less than 3 months. PBMCs provided the RNA from which the TCR library was made. This same sample was also part of a study on T cells in Graves' hyperthyroidism and ophthalmopathy. That source notes: Thyroid ultrasound, orbital computed tomography, clinical symptoms, and serum thyroxine and TRAb underpinned diagnoses. The majority of expanded thyroid clonotypes above 0.001 also appeared in blood.

Sequenced material: peripheral blood mononuclear cells (PBMCs), taken at new diagnosis, from a patient treated with antithyroid drugs. The sequence came from a man aged 35 to 55 with Graves disease. The chain carries TRBV7-2 and TRBJ2-5; no firm D call. For the CDR3, the DNA is TGTGCCAGCTCCTTGACGAGGGAGACCCAGTACTTC. Its protein is CASSLTRETQYF.